This paragraph covers one T cell receptor beta chain sequence. These data come from a study of blood T cell repertoires in COVID-19. Background on the study: Researchers got acute and convalescent COVID-19 samples from the United States, Italy and Spain.

The CDR3 is 14 amino acids. The germline gives CDR1 LNHNV, CDR2 YYDKDF (reference sequence). V lost 1 base and J lost 6, with 9 bases in between. Authors' methods: Reference gene primer amplification in the assay estimated nucleated cell counts. Some clones are missing from TCRdb's copy, which holds only in-frame ones; the method was immunoSEQ multiplex PCR. Clone size and the V and J calls come from that table; the DNA yielded D and trimming. The table records about 91,000 clones, around 88% of them present only once. This TCR came from a woman in her seventies with acute or convalescent COVID-19. This chain connects TRBV15 to TRBJ1-4; D might be TRBD1 (6 bases). Sequences were obtained from peripheral blood. The CDR3 DNA sequence: TGTGCCACCAGCAGAGGAGGACAGTATGAAAAACTGTTTTTT. This translates into CATSRGGQYEKLFF.